This T cell receptor (beta chain) was identified during a study of cytotoxic CD8 clonotypes in ibrutinib-treated CLL. Points from the study as a whole: Lymph node repertoires were not studied, and sampling times were unmatched. Public clonotypes were uncommon and contracted or stayed stable on treatment. Measured clonality at baseline was greater than in age-matched healthy donors and tracked with circulating CD8+ T-cell counts.

Details on this clone: What it binds is unknown.

Target depth was 1 in 200,000 to 1 in 1 million T cells, about 10x per clonotype. Libraries were prepared by immunoSEQ multiplex PCR; TCRdb keeps only in-frame clonotypes and omits some of them. The data contain approximately 320,000 clones, 60% to 80% of them seen just once; the ten biggest clones take up 5% to 6.5%. The CDR3 length is 16 residues. Losses at the gene ends were 6 bases for V and 0 bases for J; bases not matched to a gene: 5. Germline assignment: CDR1 SGHVS and CDR2 FNYEAQ. Sequencing used PBMCs, obtained after 36 months of ibrutinib treatment. The rearrangement uses TRBV7-6 and TRBJ2-3; 11 bases map to TRBD2. The sequence was obtained from a human donor with chronic lymphocytic leukemia. The CDR3 spells CASSPRLAGSTDTQYF. In DNA, the CDR3 is TGTGCCAGCAGTCCCAGACTAGCGGGAAGCACAGATACGCAGTATTTT.